The 18 T cell receptor beta chains below come from one sample, sequenced in a study of cytomegalovirus exposure and HLA in healthy donors. Primers: 60 Vbeta forward and 13 Jbeta reverse. Measured with immunoSEQ multiplex PCR; TCRdb has only the in-frame clones, and not every one. The sample holds about 130,000 clones, roughly four fifths seen once. Sample: PBMCs. The receptors derive from a male donor in good health and CMV-seropositive.

About this clone: Sequence at one end of the junction differs from germline and may be a read error. The genes are TRBV7-7 and TRBJ2-7; TRBD2 matches at 8 bases. Germline CDR1 is SSHAT and CDR2 is FNYEAQ (reference sequence). The CDR3 is 14 residues long. DNA of the CDR3: TGTGCTAGCAGCTCAGCGGGAGACGCTCGCGAGCAGTACTTC. Amino acids: CASSSAGDAREQYF.

In regard to this clone: At one of its ends the junction is not consistent with the germline gene, which may arise from a read error. The V and J genes are TRBV7-9 and TRBJ1-4; unclear D gene. The CDR3 consists of 15 residues. Germline V gives CDR1 SEHNR, CDR2 FQNEAQ (reference sequence). DNA for the CDR3: TGTTCCAGCAGCCCCCTGGGAGGGCAAAATGAAAAACTGTTTTTT. Its protein is CSSSPLGGQNEKLFF. Combining the CDR3 with reference TRBV7-9 and TRBJ1-4 gives the whole variable domain DTGVSQNPRHKITKRGQNVTFRCDPISEHNRLYWYRQTLGQGPEFLTYFQNEAQLEKSRLLSDRFSAERPKGSFSTLEIQRTEQGDSAMYLCSSSPLGGQNEKLFFGSGTQLSVL.

About this clone: This sample also contains other DNA sequences that code for the same CDR3. J is TRBJ2-7 and V is TRBV19, with 7 positions matching TRBD2. The V gene's germline CDR1 is LNHDA and CDR2 SQIVND (reference sequence). Trimming removed 1 base from V and 4 bases from J; junction bases left unmatched: 4. The CDR3 consists of 14 residues. The CDR3 sequence is CASSIGEGDYEQYF. Here the CDR3 DNA reads TGTGCCAGTAGTATAGGGGAGGGAGATTACGAGCAGTACTTC.

The CDR3 spells CASSPSYQETQYF. For the CDR3, the DNA is TGTGCCAGCTCACCGAGCTACCAAGAGACCCAGTACTTC. The chain couples TRBV18 to TRBJ2-5; D call uncertain. Germline CDR1 reads KGHSH; CDR2 reads LQKENI. CDR3 length: 13 residues. The germline V and J ends were trimmed by 3 bases and 0 bases, with 5 bases remaining between them.

This sequence joins TRBV30 and TRBJ1-1, with D unclear. Trimming cost V 0 bases and J 6 bases, with 14 bases left between them. The CDR3 totals 14 residues. CDR1 and CDR2 (germline): GTSNPN, SVGIG (reference sequence). The CDR3 sequence is CAWSVVGWRAEAFF. CDR3 nucleotides: TGTGCCTGGAGTGTGGTAGGGTGGAGGGCTGAAGCTTTCTTT.

V usage is TRBV7-3 and J usage is TRBJ2-3; 11 bases align to TRBD2. The germline gives CDR1 SGHTA, CDR2 FQGTGA. The trim removed 3 bases at V and 4 bases at J, leaving 0 bases unmatched. This CDR3 region has 14 residues. The DNA for the CDR3 is TGTGCCAGCAGCTTTAGCGGGAGGGCAGATACGCAGTATTTT. Amino acids: CASSFSGRADTQYF.

This clone is a singleton in its sample. J is TRBJ1-4 and V is TRBV10-3, with a possible D match to TRBD1 (5 bases). Deletions cut 2 bases from V and 8 bases from J, with 12 bases between. This CDR3 contains 14 residues. Germline values: CDR1 ENHRY, CDR2 SYGVKD. CDR3 nucleotide sequence: TGTGCCATCAGTGAGACGGGGGGTTGGGAAAAACTGTTTTTT. Its translation: CAISETGGWEKLFF.

This chain links TRBV18 with TRBJ2-1; D perhaps matches TRBD2 (5 bases). Trimming shortened V by 4 bases and J by 10 bases, and 8 bases separated the two germline ends. Germline CDR1 is KGHSH and CDR2 is LQKENI. The CDR3 sequence is 11 residues long. As DNA, the CDR3 is TGTGCCAGCTCACAGTCGGGGGAGCAGTTCTTC. Amino acids: CASSQSGEQFF.

This clone was counted only a few times. This chain connects TRBV14 to TRBJ2-1, with no clear D. The CDR3 length is 13 residues. CDR1 SGHDN and CDR2 FVKESK come from the germline V gene. V was shortened by 4 bases and J by 15 bases, with 19 bases between the two germline ends. CDR3 protein: CASSPTGFPRAFF. CDR3 coding DNA: TGTGCCAGCAGCCCCACCGGGTTCCCTCGTGCGTTCTTC.

This sequence joins TRBV30 and TRBJ2-3; no firm D call. V lost 2 bases, J lost 1 base, and 4 bases lay in between. The CDR3 is 12 residues long. Germline V gives CDR1 GTSNPN, CDR2 SVGIG (reference sequence). The CDR3 DNA sequence: TGTGCCTGGAGTCCCGGCACAGATACGCAGTATTTT. It encodes CAWSPGTDTQYF.

This sequence joins TRBV29-1 and TRBJ1-4, with D possibly TRBD1 on 6 matching bases. The CDR3 loop spans 14 amino acids. With 4 bases removed from V and 3 bases from J, the gap between germline ends came to 12 bases. Looked up from germline, CDR1 is SQVTM and CDR2 is ANQGSEA. This CDR3 is CSVVVQGANEKLFF. In DNA, the CDR3 is TGCAGCGTTGTTGTACAGGGAGCTAATGAAAAACTGTTTTTT.

In nucleotides, the CDR3 is TGTGCCAGCAGGTTGCGCAACGGAAACACCATATATTTT. Protein: CASRLRNGNTIYF. The chain couples TRBV2 to TRBJ1-3; unclear D gene. The CDR3 is 13 amino acids. The germline gives CDR1 SNHLY, CDR2 FYNNEI. V dropped 6 bases and J dropped 4 bases, with 10 bases sitting between them.

The V gene is TRBV13, the J gene TRBJ2-7; no clear D gene. Germline V gene sequence: CDR1 PRHDT, CDR2 FYEKMQ (reference sequence). The germline V and J ends were trimmed by 0 bases and 6 bases, with 3 bases remaining between them. The CDR3 runs to 11 residues. DNA of the CDR3: TGTGCCAGCAGCTTAGGCAGCGAGCAGTACTTC. Residues: CASSLGSEQYF.

The chain is built from TRBV6-1 and TRBJ1-4; D uncertain. With 6 bases removed from V and 7 bases from J, the gap between germline ends came to 18 bases. The CDR3 loop spans 15 amino acids. Germline V gives CDR1 MNHNS, CDR2 SASEGT. CDR3 DNA sequence: TGTGCCAGCAGCCCCTGGATCGAGGACTGTGAAAAACTGTTTTTT. Translated: CASSPWIEDCEKLFF.

The chain recombines TRBV9 with TRBJ1-1; D might be TRBD1 (5 bases). V was cut by 6 bases and J by 3 bases, with 18 bases left in between. CDR1 and CDR2 (germline): SGDLS, YYNGEE. CDR3 length equals 15 residues. The CDR3 here is CASTPLGSGDTEAFF. The CDR3 nucleotides read TGTGCCAGCACCCCCCTCGGCTCGGGGGACACTGAAGCTTTCTTT.

Here the CDR3 reads CASSQSPGTSIGELFF. DNA of the CDR3: TGCGCCAGCAGCCAATCCCCCGGGACTAGCATCGGGGAGCTGTTTTTT. The V gene is TRBV4-1, the J gene TRBJ2-2; 9 positions match TRBD2. The CDR3 runs to 16 residues. V trimming: 2 bases; J trimming: 7 bases; junction bases outside the gene matches: 8. CDR1 and CDR2 from the germline V gene are MGHRA and YSYEKL.

The chain couples TRBV29-1 to TRBJ2-2; D perhaps matches TRBD2 (6 bases). Germline V gene sequence: CDR1 SQVTM, CDR2 ANQGSEA. Trimming removed 7 bases from V and 5 bases from J, with 8 bases in between. This CDR3 region has 11 residues. CDR3 sequence: CSAGRTGELFF. As DNA, the CDR3 is TGCAGCGCGGGGAGGACCGGGGAGCTGTTTTTT.

This clone has only one observation. V usage is TRBV9 and J usage is TRBJ2-5; tentative D call: TRBD2 (6 bases). The CDR3 length is 14 residues. Germline V lookup: CDR1 SGDLS, CDR2 YYNGEE. Trimming cost V 2 bases and J 9 bases, with 17 bases left between them. CDR3 nucleotides: TGTGCCAGCAGCGTTGGAGGGGTCACGGAGGCCCAGTACTTC. This codes for CASSVGGVTEAQYF.